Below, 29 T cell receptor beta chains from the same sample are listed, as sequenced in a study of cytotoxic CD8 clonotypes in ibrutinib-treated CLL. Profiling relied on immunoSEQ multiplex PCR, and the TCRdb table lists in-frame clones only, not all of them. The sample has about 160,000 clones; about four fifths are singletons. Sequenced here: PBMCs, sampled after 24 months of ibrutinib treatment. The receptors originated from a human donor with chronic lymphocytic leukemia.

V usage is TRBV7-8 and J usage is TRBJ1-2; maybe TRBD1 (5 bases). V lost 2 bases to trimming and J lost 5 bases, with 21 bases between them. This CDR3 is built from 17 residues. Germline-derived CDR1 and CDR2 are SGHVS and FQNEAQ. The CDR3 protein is CASSLRRDSRGKYGYTF. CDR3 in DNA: TGTGCCAGCAGCTTAAGGCGGGACTCCCGAGGGAAGTATGGCTACACCTTC.

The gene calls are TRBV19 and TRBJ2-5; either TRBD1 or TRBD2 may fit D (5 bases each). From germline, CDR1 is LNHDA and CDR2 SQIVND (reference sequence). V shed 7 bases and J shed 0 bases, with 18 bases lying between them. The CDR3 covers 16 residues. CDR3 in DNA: TGTGCCAGTACCCCGAGGGGCAGATACGACCAAGAGACCCAGTACTTC. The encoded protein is CASTPRGRYDQETQYF.

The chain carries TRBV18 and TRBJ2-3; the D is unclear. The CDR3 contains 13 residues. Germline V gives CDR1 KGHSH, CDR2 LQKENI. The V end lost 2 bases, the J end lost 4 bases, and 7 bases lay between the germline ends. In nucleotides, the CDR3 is TGTGCCAGCTCACCAGTAGACGCAGATACGCAGTATTTT. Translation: CASSPVDADTQYF.

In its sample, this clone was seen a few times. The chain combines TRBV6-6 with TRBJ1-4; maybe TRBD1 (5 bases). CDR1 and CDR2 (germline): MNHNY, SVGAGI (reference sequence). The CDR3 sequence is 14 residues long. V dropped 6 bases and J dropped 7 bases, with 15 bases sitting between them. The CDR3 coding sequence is TGTGCCAGCAGGATGCAGGGAAGCGGTGAAAAACTGTTTTTT. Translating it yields CASRMQGSGEKLFF.

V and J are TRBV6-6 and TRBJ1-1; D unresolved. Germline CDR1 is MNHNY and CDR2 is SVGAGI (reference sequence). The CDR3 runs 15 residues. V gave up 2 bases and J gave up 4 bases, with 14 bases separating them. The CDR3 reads CASSYAKGGSTEAFF. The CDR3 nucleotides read TGTGCCAGCAGTTACGCAAAGGGCGGATCCACTGAAGCTTTCTTT.

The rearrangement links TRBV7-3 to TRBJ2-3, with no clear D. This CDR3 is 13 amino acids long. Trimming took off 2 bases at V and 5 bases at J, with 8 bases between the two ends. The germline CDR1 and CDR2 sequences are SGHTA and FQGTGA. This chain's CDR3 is CASSLGLGDTQYF. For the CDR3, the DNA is TGTGCCAGCAGCTTAGGGCTTGGAGATACGCAGTATTTT. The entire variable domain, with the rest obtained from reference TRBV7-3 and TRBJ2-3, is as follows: GAGVSQTPSNKVTEKGKYVELRCDPISGHTALYWYRQSLGQGPEFLIYFQGTGAADDSGLPNDRFFAVRPEGSVSTLKIQRTERGDSAVYLCASSLGLGDTQYFGPGTRLTVL.

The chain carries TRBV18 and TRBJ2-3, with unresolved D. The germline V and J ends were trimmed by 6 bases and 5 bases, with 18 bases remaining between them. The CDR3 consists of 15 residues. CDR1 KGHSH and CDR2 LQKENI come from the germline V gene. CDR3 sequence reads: CASSPYGISGDTQYF. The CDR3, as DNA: TGTGCCAGCTCGCCTTATGGCATCTCAGGAGATACGCAGTATTTT.

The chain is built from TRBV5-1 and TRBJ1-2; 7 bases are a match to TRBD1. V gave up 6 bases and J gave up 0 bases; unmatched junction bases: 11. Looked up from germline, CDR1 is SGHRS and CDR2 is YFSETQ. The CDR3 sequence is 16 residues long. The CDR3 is CASTKEGTAPNYGYTF. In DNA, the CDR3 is TGCGCCAGCACCAAGGAAGGGACAGCTCCTAACTATGGCTACACCTTC.

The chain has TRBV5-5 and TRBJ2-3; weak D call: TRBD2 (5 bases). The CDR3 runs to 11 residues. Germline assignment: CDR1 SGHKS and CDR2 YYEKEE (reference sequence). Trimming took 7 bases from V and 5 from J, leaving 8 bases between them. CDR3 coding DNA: TGTGCCAGCTTCCGGGGAGATACGCAGTATTTT. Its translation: CASFRGDTQYF.

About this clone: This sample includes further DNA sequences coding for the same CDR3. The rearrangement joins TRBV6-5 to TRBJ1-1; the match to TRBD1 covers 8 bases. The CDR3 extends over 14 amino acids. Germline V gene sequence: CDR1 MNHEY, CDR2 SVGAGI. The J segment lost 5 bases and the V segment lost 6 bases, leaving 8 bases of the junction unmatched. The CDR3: CASRPGQGRTEAFF. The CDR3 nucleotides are TGTGCCAGCAGACCCGGACAGGGAAGGACTGAAGCTTTCTTT.

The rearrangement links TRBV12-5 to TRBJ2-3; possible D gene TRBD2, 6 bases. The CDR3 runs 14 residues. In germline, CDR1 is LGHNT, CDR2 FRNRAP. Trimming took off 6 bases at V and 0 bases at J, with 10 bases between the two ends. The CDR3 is CASGGSGSTDTQYF. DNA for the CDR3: TGTGCTAGTGGGGGTAGCGGTAGCACAGATACGCAGTATTTT.

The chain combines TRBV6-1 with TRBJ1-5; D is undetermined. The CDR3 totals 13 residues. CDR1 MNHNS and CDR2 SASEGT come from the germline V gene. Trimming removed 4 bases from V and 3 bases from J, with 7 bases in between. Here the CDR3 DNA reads TGTGCCAGCAGTGCCGCACTCAATCAGCCCCAGCATTTT. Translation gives CASSAALNQPQHF.

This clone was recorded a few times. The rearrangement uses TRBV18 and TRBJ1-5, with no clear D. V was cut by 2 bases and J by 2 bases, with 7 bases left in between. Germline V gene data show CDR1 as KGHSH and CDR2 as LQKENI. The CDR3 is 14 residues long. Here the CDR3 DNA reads TGTGCCAGCTCACCAGGGGTAGGCAATCAGCCCCAGCATTTT. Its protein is CASSPGVGNQPQHF.

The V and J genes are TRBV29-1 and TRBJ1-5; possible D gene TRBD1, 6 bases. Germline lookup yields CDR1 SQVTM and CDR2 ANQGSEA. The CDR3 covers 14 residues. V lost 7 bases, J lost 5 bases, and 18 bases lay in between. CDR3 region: CSAGDGGGYQPQHF. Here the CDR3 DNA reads TGCAGCGCCGGGGATGGGGGGGGCTATCAGCCCCAGCATTTT.

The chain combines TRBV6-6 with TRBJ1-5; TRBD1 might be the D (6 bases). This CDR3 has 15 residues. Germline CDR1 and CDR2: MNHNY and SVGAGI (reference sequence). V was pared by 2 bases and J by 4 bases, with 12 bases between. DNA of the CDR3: TGTGCCAGCAGTTACCGTCAGGGGCGGAATCAGCCCCAGCATTTT. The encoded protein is CASSYRQGRNQPQHF.

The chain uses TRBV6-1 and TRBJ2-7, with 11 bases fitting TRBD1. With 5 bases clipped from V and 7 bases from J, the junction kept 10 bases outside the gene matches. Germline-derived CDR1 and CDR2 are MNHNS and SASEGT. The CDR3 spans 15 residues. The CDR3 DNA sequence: TGTGCCAGCAGTCCGGACGGACAGGGGGCCTGGGAGCAGTACTTC. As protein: CASSPDGQGAWEQYF.

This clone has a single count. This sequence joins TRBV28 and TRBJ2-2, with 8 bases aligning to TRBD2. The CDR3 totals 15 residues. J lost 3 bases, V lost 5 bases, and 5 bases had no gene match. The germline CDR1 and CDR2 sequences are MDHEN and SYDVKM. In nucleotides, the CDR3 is TGTGCCAGCAGTCACGGACTAGCCTACACCGGGGAGCTGTTTTTT. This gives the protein CASSHGLAYTGELFF.

The DNA of the CDR3 is TGTGCCAGCAGCTCCGGGACTAGCCGCACAGATACGCAGTATTTT. It translates to CASSSGTSRTDTQYF. This chain links TRBV5-4 with TRBJ2-3; TRBD2 matches at 9 bases. With 3 bases clipped from V and 1 base from J, the junction kept 3 bases outside the gene matches. Germline CDR1 and CDR2: SGHNT and YYREEE (reference sequence). This CDR3 has 15 residues.

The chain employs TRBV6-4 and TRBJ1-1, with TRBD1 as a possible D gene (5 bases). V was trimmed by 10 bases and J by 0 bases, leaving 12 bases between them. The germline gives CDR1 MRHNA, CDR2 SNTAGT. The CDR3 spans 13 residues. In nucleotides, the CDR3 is TGTGCCACCAGGGCGAGCATGAACACTGAAGCTTTCTTT. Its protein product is CATRASMNTEAFF.

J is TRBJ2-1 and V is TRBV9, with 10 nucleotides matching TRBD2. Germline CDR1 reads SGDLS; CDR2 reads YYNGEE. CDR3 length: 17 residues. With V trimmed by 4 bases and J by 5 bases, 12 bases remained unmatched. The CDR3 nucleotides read TGTGCCAGCAGCCCAGGACTAGCGGTCGGGGGCCACAATGAGCAGTTCTTC. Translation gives CASSPGLAVGGHNEQFF. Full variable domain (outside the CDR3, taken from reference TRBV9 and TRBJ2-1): DSGVTQTPKHLITATGQRVTLRCSPRSGDLSVYWYQQSLDQGLQFLIQYYNGEERAKGNILERFSAQQFPDLHSELNLSSLELGDSALYFCASSPGLAVGGHNEQFFGPGTRLTVL.

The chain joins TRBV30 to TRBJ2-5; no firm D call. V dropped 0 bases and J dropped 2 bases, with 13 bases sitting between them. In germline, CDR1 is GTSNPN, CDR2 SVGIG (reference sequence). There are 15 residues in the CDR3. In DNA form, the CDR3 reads TGTGCCTGGAGTGTAAATCGCGGTCCTCAAGAGACCCAGTACTTC. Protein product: CAWSVNRGPQETQYF.

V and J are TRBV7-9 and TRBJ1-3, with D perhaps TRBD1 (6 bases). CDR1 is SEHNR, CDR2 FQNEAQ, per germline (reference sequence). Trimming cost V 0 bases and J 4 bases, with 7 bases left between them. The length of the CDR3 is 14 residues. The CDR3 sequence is CASSLAGTGNTIYF. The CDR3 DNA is TGTGCCAGCAGCTTAGCAGGGACAGGAAACACCATATATTTT.

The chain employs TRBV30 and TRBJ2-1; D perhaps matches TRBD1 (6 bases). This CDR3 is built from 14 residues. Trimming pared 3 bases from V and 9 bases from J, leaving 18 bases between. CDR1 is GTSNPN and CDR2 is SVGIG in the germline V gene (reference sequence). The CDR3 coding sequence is TGTGCCTGGAGGGGGGCGTTGCTCGTTGGTGAGCAGTTCTTC. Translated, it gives CAWRGALLVGEQFF.

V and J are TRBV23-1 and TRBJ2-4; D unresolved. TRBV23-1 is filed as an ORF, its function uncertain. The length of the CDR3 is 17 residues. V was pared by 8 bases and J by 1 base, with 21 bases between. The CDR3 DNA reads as TGCGCCAGCCCCGAACCCAGCACGCCAATTGCCAAAAACATTCAGTACTTC. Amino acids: CASPEPSTPIAKNIQYF.

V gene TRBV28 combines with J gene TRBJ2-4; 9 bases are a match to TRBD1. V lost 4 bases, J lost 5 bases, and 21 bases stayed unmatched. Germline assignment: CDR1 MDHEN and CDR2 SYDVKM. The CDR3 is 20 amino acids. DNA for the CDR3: TGTGCCAGCAGTTCAAAACCGGGACAGGGACACTTAAGTAAGGAAAACATTCAGTACTTC. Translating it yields CASSSKPGQGHLSKENIQYF.

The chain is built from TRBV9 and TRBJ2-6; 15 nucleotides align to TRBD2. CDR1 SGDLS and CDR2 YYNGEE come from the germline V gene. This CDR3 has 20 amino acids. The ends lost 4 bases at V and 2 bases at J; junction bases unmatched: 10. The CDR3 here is CASSPGLAGGLTTGANVLTF. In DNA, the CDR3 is TGTGCCAGCAGCCCTGGACTAGCGGGGGGGCTCACGACTGGGGCCAACGTCCTGACTTTC.

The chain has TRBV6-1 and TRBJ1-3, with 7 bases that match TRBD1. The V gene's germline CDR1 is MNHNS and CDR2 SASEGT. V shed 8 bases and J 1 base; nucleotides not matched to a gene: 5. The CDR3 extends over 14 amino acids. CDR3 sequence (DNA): TGTGCCAGCTCAACAGGGGAATCTGGAAACACCATATATTTT. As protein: CASSTGESGNTIYF.

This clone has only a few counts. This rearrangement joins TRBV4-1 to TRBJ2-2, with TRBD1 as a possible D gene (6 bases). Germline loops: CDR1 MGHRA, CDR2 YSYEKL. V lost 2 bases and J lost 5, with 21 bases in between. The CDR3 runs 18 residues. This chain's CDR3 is CASSQIIPRTAPTGELFF. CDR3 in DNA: TGCGCCAGCAGCCAAATCATCCCCCGGACAGCGCCAACCGGGGAGCTGTTTTTT.

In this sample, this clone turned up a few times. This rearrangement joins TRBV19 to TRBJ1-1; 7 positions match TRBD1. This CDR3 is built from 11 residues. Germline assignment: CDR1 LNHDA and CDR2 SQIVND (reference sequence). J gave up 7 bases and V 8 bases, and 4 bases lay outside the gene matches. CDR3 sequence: CASQGTVEAFF. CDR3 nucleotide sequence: TGTGCCAGTCAGGGGACAGTTGAAGCTTTCTTT.